This T cell receptor beta chain was identified during a study of T-cell reconstitution after alpha-beta-depleted transplantation in children. The study's findings and limits: From newly produced T cells came most of the T-cell counts and diversity one year after transplant. Recipient T cells and thymic progenitors that survived gave rise to the high TCRbeta diversity observed at day 60 in some patients.

CDR1 DFQATT and CDR2 SNEGSKA come from the germline V gene (reference sequence). This CDR3 is 13 amino acids long. The V end was cut by 5 bases, the J end by 4 bases, with 15 bases between. A library of TCRbeta sequences, prepared with unique molecular identifiers, was generated. MiXCR, applied by TCRdb to the PCR reads, yields one record per CDR3 protein. Here the sample spans 700,000 to 850,000 distinct CDR3 sequences, around 17% being singletons. This clonotype appeared many times. Its target is not known. The TCR comes from a male patient between 5 and 17 years old who had a stem cell transplant for acute lymphoblastic leukemia, so the T cells may come from the graft donor. The sample here was PBMCs, mostly from graft donor cells, taken 360 days after TCRalphabeta/CD19-depleted stem cell transplant. This chain connects TRBV20-1 to TRBJ2-7; D remains ambiguous. CDR3 region: CSAPWTQTYEQYF. The CDR3 DNA reads TGCAGTGCTCCTTGGACGCAGACTTACGAGCAGTACTTC.